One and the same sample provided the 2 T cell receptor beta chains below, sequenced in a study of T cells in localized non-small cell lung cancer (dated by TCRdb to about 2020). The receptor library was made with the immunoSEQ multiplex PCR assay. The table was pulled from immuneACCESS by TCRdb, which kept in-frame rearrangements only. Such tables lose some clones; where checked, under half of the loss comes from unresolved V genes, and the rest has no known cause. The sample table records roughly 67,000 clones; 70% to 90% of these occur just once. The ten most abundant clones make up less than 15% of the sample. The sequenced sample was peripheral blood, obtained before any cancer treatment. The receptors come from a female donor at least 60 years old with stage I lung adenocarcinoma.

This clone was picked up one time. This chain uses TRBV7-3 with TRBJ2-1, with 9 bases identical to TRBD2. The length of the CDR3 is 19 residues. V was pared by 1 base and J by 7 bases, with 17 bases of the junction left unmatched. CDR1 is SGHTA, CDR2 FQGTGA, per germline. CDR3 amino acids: CASSLNPPGVAGVRNEQFF. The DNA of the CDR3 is TGTGCCAGCAGCTTAAATCCCCCTGGGGTAGCGGGAGTGAGGAATGAGCAGTTCTTC.

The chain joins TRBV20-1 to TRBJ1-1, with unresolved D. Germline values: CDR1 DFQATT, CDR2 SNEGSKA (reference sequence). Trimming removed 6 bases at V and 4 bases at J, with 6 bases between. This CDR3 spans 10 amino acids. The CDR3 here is CSAASTEAFF. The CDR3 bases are TGCAGTGCCGCCAGCACTGAAGCTTTCTTT.